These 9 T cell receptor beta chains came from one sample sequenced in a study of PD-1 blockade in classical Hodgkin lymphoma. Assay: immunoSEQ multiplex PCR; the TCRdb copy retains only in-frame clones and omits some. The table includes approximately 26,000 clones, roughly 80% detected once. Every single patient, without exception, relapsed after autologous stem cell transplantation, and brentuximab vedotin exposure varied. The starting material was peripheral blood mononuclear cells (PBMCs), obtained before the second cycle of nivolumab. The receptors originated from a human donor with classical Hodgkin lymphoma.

This CDR3 reads CASSPDVPGAGGYTF. The CDR3 nucleotides are TGTGCCAGCAGTCCGGACGTTCCTGGGGCCGGTGGCTACACCTTC. This chain joins TRBV2 and TRBJ1-2; the D gene is possibly TRBD1 (5 bases). Trimming removed 5 bases at V and 7 bases at J, with 20 bases between. The CDR3 runs to 15 residues. CDR1 is SNHLY, CDR2 FYNNEI, per germline.

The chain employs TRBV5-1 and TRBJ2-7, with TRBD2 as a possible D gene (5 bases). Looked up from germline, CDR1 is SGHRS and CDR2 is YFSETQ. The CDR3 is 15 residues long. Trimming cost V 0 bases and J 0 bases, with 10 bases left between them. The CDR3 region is CASSLGGGFSYEQYF. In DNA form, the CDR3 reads TGCGCCAGCAGCTTGGGTGGAGGTTTCTCCTACGAGCAGTACTTC.

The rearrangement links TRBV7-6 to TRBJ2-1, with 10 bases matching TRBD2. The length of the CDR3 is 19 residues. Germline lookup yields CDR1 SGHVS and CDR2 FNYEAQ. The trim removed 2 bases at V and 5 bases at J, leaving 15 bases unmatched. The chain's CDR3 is CASSLFAGKQLAGNNEQFF. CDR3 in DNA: TGTGCCAGCAGCTTATTTGCGGGGAAGCAACTAGCGGGGAACAATGAGCAGTTCTTC.

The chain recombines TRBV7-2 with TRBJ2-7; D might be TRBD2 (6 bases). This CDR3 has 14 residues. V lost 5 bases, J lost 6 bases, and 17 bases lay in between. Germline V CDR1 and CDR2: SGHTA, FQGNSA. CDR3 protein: CASSPKVGGGEQYF. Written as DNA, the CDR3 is TGTGCCAGCAGCCCTAAGGTGGGGGGAGGCGAGCAGTACTTC.

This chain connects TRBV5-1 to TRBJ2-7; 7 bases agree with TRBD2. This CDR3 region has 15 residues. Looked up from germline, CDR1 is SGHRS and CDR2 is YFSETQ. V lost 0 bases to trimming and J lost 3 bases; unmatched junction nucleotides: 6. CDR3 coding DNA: TGCGCCAGCAGCTTGGGTGGGACTAAAATCTACGAGCAGTACTTC. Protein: CASSLGGTKIYEQYF. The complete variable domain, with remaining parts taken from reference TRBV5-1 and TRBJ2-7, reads KAGVTQTPRYLIKTRGQQVTLSCSPISGHRSVSWYQQTPGQGLQFLFEYFSETQRNKGNFPGRFSGRQFSNSRSEMNVSTLELGDSALYLCASSLGGTKIYEQYFGPGTRLTVT.

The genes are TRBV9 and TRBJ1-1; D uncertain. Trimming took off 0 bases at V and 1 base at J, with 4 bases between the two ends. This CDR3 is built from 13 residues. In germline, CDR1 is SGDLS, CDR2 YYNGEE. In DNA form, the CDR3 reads TGTGCCAGCAGCGTAGCCGAGAACACTGAAGCTTTCTTT. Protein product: CASSVAENTEAFF. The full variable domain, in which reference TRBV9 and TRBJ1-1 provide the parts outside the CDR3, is DSGVTQTPKHLITATGQRVTLRCSPRSGDLSVYWYQQSLDQGLQFLIQYYNGEERAKGNILERFSAQQFPDLHSELNLSSLELGDSALYFCASSVAENTEAFFGQGTRLTVV.

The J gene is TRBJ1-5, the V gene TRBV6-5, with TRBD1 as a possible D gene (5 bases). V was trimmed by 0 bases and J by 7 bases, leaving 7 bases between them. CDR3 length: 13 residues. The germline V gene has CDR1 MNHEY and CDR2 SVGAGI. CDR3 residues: CASSYSRDQPQHF. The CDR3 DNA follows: TGTGCCAGCAGTTACTCGAGGGACCAGCCCCAGCATTTT.

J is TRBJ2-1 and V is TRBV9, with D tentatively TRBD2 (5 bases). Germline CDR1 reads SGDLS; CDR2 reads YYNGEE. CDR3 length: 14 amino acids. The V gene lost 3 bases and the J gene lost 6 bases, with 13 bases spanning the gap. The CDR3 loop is CASSGLRVGNEQFF. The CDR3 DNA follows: TGTGCCAGCAGCGGGTTGAGGGTCGGCAATGAGCAGTTCTTC.

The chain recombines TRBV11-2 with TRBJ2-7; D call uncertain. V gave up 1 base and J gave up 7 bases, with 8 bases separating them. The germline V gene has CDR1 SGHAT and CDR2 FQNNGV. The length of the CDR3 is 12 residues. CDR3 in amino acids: CASSLGVGEQYF. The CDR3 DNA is TGTGCCAGCAGCTTAGGCGTCGGGGAGCAGTACTTC.